This is a list of T cell receptor beta chains from one sample in a study of CD8 T cells in ankylosing spondylitis. One entry per CDR3 protein results from TCRdb running MiXCR on the 5' RACE reads. The sample lists about 39,000 distinct CDR3 sequences, 10% to 13% seen once, with more than 15% in the top ten. Sequences were obtained from blood, either unsorted or a sorted T cell fraction (not recorded which). The source of these receptors is a male donor with ankylosing spondylitis or in good health (not recorded which). Each CDR3 is given with its conserved first and last residue. A D gene is named only where the DNA matches it firmly. Clone size is not always given. Where it is, it says once, few, many or a class for expanded clones.

TRBJ1-5 | many | TRBV19 | - | CASSSNQPQHF | TGTGCCAGTAGTAGCAATCAGCCCCAGCATTTT
TRBJ2-1 | medium-sized | TRBV12-3/TRBV12-4 | TRBD2 | CASRVGREGYNEQFF | TGTGCCAGTAGAGTTGGCCGGGAGGGCTACAATGAGCAGTTCTTC
TRBJ2-2 | - | TRBV11-1 | - | CASSFVHLNTGELFF | TGTGCCAGCAGCTTTGTTCATTTGAACACCGGGGAGCTGTTTTTT
TRBJ2-7 | many | TRBV7-9 | - | CASSPQSQSNYEQYF | TGTGCCAGCAGCCCTCAGTCACAGTCCAACTACGAGCAGTACTTC
TRBJ2-7 | - | TRBV7-9 | - | CASSLVPGNEQYF | TGTGCCAGCAGCTTAGTCCCAGGGAACGAGCAGTACTTC
TRBJ2-5 | many | TRBV5-1 | - | CASSLGAGQTGETQYF | TGCGCCAGCAGCTTGGGTGCTGGACAGACAGGAGAGACCCAGTACTTC
TRBJ2-2 | - | TRBV7-2 | - | CASSLGQVPGELFF | TGTGCCAGCAGCTTAGGACAGGTCCCCGGGGAGCTGTTTTTT
TRBJ2-1 | many | TRBV29-1 | - | CSVEDSYNEQFF | TGCAGCGTTGAAGACAGTTACAATGAGCAGTTCTTC
TRBJ1-2 | - | TRBV7-9 | - | CASSPASHRGRNYGYTF | TGTGCCAGCAGTCCTGCCTCACATCGGGGACGAAATTATGGCTACACCTTC
TRBJ2-3 | many | TRBV10-2 | TRBD2 | CASSERFLAGVRTDTQYF | TGCGCCAGCAGTGAGAGATTCCTAGCGGGAGTTAGAACAGATACGCAGTATTTT
TRBJ1-2 | many | TRBV12-3/TRBV12-4 | TRBD1 | CASVRTGTGSGYTF | TGTGCCAGCGTCAGGACCGGGACAGGGTCCGGCTACACCTTC
TRBJ1-1 | many | TRBV20-1 | - | CSAGRVALNTEAFF | TGCAGTGCGGGCCGTGTGGCCCTGAACACTGAAGCTTTCTTT
TRBJ2-7 | many | TRBV12-3/TRBV12-4 | - | CASSSFLRGRNEQYF | TGTGCCAGCAGTTCATTTCTCAGAGGGAGGAACGAGCAGTACTTC
TRBJ2-7 | - | TRBV29-1 | TRBD1 | CSVDSSQGAGEQYF | TGCAGCGTTGATTCCTCACAGGGGGCCGGCGAGCAGTACTTC
TRBJ2-2 | - | TRBV11-3 | TRBD1 | CASSSGTVHTGELFF | TGTGCCAGCAGCTCCGGGACAGTTCACACCGGGGAGCTGTTTTTT
TRBJ2-3 | many | TRBV20-1 | - | CSAVDLAEFTDTQYF | TGCAGTGCTGTCGATTTAGCGGAATTCACAGATACGCAGTATTTT
TRBJ2-1 | many | TRBV5-1 | - | CASSLQSDHGEQFF | TGCGCCAGCAGCCTTCAGTCGGATCACGGTGAGCAGTTCTTC
TRBJ2-2 | - | TRBV6-1 | TRBD1 | CASSVDRDTGELFF | TGTGCCAGCAGCGTTGACAGGGATACCGGGGAGCTGTTTTTT
TRBJ2-1 | many | TRBV15 | - | CATSREGTSGQEFF | TGTGCCACCAGCAGAGAGGGCACAAGCGGCCAGGAGTTCTTC
TRBJ2-1 | many | TRBV7-9 | - | CASTHGGSLPYNEQFF | TGTGCCAGCACCCACGGAGGGAGTTTACCCTACAATGAGCAGTTCTTC
TRBJ2-3 | few | TRBV7-3 | - | CASSSRLPAPLNF | TGTGCCAGCAGCTCCAGACTTCCCGCCCCTTTGAATTTT
TRBJ2-3 | many | TRBV7-8 | TRBD2 | CASSPGGDQRTDTQYF | TGTGCCAGCAGCCCCGGGGGGGACCAGCGCACAGATACGCAGTATTTT
TRBJ2-1 | many | TRBV24-1 | TRBD1 | CATGTGGTYNEQFF | TGTGCCACCGGGACAGGAGGCACCTACAATGAGCAGTTCTTC
TRBJ2-7 | many | TRBV14 | - | CASSQDPGRAYEQYF | TGTGCCAGCAGCCAAGATCCTGGCAGGGCCTACGAGCAGTACTTC
TRBJ2-2 | many | TRBV7-3 | - | CASSSQGSAGELFF | TGTGCCAGCAGCAGTCAGGGTAGTGCCGGGGAGCTGTTTTTT
TRBJ2-7 | few | TRBV7-2 | TRBD2 | CASSLATSGSPSAAEQYF | TGTGCCAGCAGCTTAGCGACTAGCGGGAGTCCGTCTGCCGCCGAGCAGTACTTC
TRBJ2-1 | many | TRBV11-3 | - | CASSLDPRDNEQFF | TGTGCCAGCAGCTTAGACCCCAGAGACAATGAGCAGTTCTTC
TRBJ2-7 | - | TRBV4-2 | - | CASSQEGAVYEQYF | TGTGCCAGCAGCCAAGAGGGGGCTGTCTACGAGCAGTACTTC